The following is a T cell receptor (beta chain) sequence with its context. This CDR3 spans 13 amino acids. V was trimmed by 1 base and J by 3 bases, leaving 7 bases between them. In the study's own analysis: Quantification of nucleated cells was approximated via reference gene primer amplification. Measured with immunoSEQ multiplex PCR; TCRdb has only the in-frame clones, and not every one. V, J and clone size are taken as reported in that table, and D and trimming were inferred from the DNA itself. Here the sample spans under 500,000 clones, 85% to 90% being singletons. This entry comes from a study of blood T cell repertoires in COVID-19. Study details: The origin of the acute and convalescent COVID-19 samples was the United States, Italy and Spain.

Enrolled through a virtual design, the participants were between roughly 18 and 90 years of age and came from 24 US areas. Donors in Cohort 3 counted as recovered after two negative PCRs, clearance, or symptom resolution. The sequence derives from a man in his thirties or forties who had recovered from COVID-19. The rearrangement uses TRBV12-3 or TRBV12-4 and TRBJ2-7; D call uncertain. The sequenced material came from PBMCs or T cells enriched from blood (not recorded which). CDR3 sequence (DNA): TGTGCCAGCAGTTTAGGGCTTTACTACGAGCAGTACTTC. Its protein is CASSLGLYYEQYF.